Listed here is a single T cell receptor beta chain. Its antigen is not yet known. No base-level quality is on record; no much larger clone is a single base apart. TCRbeta CDR3 regions were amplified from genomic DNA using the immunoSEQ Assay, a bias-controlled multiplex PCR. For the original study's pipeline: Within the assay, amplification of reference gene primers was used to estimate how many nucleated cells each sample contained. To quantify the absolute abundance of each unique TCRbeta CDR3 rearrangement, sequence reads were collapsed and filtered. For each sample, productive Simpson clonality was calculated as the square root of Simpson's diversity index across productive rearrangements. The source is immuneACCESS, and TCRdb retained only in-frame sequences with V and J called. Part of the clones is not carried over; for the studies checked, unresolved V genes explain less than half of this, and the remainder is unexplained. V, J and clone size are taken as reported in that table, and D and trimming were inferred from the DNA itself. Present in this sample are roughly 300,000 clones, around 90% of which were seen just once. Together, the top ten hold 6.4% of the sample.

Another Seattle source contributed samples from volunteer blood donors who had recovered from COVID-19. The collaborating institutions used their own protocols to collect whole blood in K2EDTA tubes. For TCRbeta analysis, collaborators shipped samples as frozen whole blood, isolated PBMCs, or DNA extracted from either of those sample types. The data stem from a study of blood T cell repertoires in COVID-19 (TCRdb year 2020). Turning to the overall study: Samples covering the acute and convalescent phases of COVID-19 were provided by collaborators in the United States, Italy and Spain. The prospective study material was composed of cDNA or gDNA derived from T cells, B-cell-depleted T cells, or PBMCs. The dataset comprised deeply sampled blood TCRbeta repertoires from subjects exposed to, actively infected with, or recovered from COVID-19. The repertoires were made available in a free public database intended to serve as a resource for research on the immune response to SARS-CoV-2. The samples were drawn from two sources: the first 160 participants of the ongoing ImmuneRACE study, and fewer than 1,500 subjects contributed by 6 global collaborators. A de-identified subject ID, COVID-19 status, age in years and sex were almost always included in the sample metadata. Where available, HLA class I and class II types were taken from metadata supplied by the sample provider and were not determined by assay-based typing.

Overall study results and their limits: The quantity of clinical and demographic metadata differed by source and by participant and was supplied without curation.

What was sequenced was peripheral blood. This sequence was found in a man aged 18 to 30 who had recovered from COVID-19.

The bases read TGTGCCAGCGTTAGAACTAGCGGATCCTACGAGCAGTACTTC. Its product reads: CASVRTSGSYEQYF. The rearranged chain carries TRBV21-1 and TRBJ2-7; the listed D gene, TRBD2, was not tested against the DNA. TRBV21-1 is tagged as a pseudogene. The CDR3 runs 14 residues from the cysteine to the phenylalanine. Just the 42-base CDR3 DNA is kept, in frame starting at base 1.